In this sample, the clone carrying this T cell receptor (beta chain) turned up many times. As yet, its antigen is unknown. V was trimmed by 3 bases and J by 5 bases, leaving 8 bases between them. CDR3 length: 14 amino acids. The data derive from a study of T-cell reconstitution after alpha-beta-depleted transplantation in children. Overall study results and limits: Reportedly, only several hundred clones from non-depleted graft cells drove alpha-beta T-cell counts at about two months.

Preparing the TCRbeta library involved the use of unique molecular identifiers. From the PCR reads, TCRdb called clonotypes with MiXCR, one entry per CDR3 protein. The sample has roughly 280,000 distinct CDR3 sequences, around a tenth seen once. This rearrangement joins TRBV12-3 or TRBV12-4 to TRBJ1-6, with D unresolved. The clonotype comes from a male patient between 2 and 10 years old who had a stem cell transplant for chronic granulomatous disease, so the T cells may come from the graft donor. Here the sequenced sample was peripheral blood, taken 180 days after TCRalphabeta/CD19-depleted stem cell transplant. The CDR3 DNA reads TGTGCCAGCAGTTTGTGGGGAAATAATTCACCCCTCCACTTT. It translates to CASSLWGNNSPLHF.